The clone carrying this TCR beta chain has just one count. The CDR3 loop spans 17 amino acids. CDR1 and CDR2 from the germline V gene are KGHDR and SFDVKD. Trimming cost V 2 bases and J 0 bases, with 15 bases left between them. This sample was taken from a study of blood T cell repertoires in COVID-19. Study information: Acute and convalescent COVID-19 specimens originated in the United States, Italy and Spain.

Clones were read by immunoSEQ multiplex PCR, and TCRdb kept only the in-frame ones, dropping some. This sample has about 380,000 clones, with around 85% found just once. The chain employs TRBV24-1 and TRBJ1-2; perhaps TRBD1 as D (5 bases). The source of this sequence is a woman aged 18-29 years with acute or convalescent COVID-19. The material sequenced was peripheral blood. In nucleotides, the CDR3 is TGTGCCACCAGTGATTCGACAGCGCCCTTTACTAACTATGGCTACACCTTC. Protein: CATSDSTAPFTNYGYTF.